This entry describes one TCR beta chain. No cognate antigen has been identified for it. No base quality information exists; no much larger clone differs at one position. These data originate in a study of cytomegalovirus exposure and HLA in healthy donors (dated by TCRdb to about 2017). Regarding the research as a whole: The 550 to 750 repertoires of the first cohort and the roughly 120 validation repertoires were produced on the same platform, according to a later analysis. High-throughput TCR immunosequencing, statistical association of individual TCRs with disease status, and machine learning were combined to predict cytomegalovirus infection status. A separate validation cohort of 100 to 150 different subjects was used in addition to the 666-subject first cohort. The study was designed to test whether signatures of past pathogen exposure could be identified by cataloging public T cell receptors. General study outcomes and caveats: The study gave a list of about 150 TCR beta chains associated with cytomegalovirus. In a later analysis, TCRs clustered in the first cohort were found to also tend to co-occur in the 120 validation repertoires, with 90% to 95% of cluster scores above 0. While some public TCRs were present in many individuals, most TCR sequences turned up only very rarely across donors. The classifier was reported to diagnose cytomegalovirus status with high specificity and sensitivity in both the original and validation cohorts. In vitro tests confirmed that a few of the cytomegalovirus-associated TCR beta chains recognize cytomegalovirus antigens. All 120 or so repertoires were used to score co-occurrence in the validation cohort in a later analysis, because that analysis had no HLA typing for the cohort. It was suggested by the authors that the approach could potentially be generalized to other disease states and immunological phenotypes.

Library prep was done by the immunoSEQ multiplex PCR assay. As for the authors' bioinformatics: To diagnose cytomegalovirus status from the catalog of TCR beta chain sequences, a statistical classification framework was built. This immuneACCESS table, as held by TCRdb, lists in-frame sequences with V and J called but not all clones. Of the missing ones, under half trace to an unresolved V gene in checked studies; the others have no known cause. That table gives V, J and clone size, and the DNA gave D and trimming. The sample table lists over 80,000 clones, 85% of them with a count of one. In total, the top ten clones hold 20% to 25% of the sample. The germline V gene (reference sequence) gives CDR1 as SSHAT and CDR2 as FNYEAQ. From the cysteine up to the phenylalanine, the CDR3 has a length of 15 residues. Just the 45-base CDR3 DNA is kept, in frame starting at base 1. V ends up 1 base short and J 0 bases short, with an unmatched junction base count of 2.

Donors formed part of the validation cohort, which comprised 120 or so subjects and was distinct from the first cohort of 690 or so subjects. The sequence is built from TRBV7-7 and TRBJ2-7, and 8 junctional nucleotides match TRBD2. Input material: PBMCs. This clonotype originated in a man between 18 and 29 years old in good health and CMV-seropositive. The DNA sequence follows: TGTGCCAGCAGCTTAGAAGCGGGAGACTCCTACGAGCAGTACTTC. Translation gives CASSLEAGDSYEQYF. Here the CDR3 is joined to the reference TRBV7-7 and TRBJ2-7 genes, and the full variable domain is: GAGVSQSPRYKVTKRGQDVTLRCDPISSHATLYWYQQALGQGPEFLTYFNYEAQPDKSGLPSDRFSAERPEGSISTLTIQRTEQRDSAMYRCASSLEAGDSYEQYFGPGTRLTVT.